One sample yielded the 24 T cell receptor beta chains listed below, sequenced in a study of chemoradiotherapy in HPV16-positive cancers (dated by TCRdb to between 2020 and 2023). Libraries were made using the immunoSEQ multiplex PCR assay. In TCRdb, the immuneACCESS table is reduced to in-frame sequences with V and J assigned. These tables do not hold every clone; where another copy was compared, an unresolved V gene accounts for under half, and the others remain unexplained. Present in this sample are some 7,400 clones, approximately 80% of which were seen just once. The biggest ten clones account for approximately 6.6% of the sample. Sequenced material: tumor tissue, taken from a patient who underwent chemoradiotherapy. These receptors originate from a human donor with HPV-associated anogenital cancer.

V and J are TRBV18 and TRBJ2-1; D is perhaps TRBD2 (5 bases). Looked up from germline, CDR1 is KGHSH and CDR2 is LQKENI. This CDR3 is built from 13 residues. Trimming removed 3 bases at V and 3 bases at J, with 6 bases between. Here the CDR3 DNA reads TGTGCCAGCTCACCCGGGATCTACAATGAGCAGTTCTTC. Protein: CASSPGIYNEQFF.

J is TRBJ1-1 and V is TRBV11-2, with a weak D call TRBD1 (6 bases). This CDR3 comprises 13 residues. The germline CDR1 and CDR2 sequences are SGHAT and FQNNGV. V lost 2 bases, J lost 5 bases, and 9 bases lay in between. The CDR3 loop is CASSLNRETEAFF. DNA of the CDR3: TGTGCCAGCAGCTTAAACAGGGAGACTGAAGCTTTCTTT.

The V call is TRBV28, the J call TRBJ1-1; D is ambiguous. The germline CDR1 and CDR2 sequences are MDHEN and SYDVKM. The V and J ends lost 5 bases and 1 base respectively, with 8 bases between them. The CDR3 has 13 amino acids. The CDR3 nucleotides are TGTGCCAGCAGTCTCGTGGGGAACACTGAAGCTTTCTTT. Translating gives CASSLVGNTEAFF.

In regard to this clone: Other DNA sequences in the same sample also yield this CDR3. The chain couples TRBV9 to TRBJ2-2, with 7 bases aligning to TRBD2. The CDR3 spans 15 residues. The V gene's germline CDR1 is SGDLS and CDR2 YYNGEE. V lost 4 bases, J lost 4 bases, and 7 bases stayed unmatched. The CDR3 DNA reads as TGTGCCAGCAGCCCCCGGACTAGTGGCACCGGGGAGCTGTTTTTT. Translated, it gives CASSPRTSGTGELFF.

The V call is TRBV12-5, the J call TRBJ2-2, with D possibly TRBD2 on 6 matching bases. Germline V CDR1 and CDR2: LGHNT, FRNRAP. The CDR3 runs to 13 residues. V was clipped by 2 bases and J by 9 bases, with 10 bases between them. The CDR3 bases are TGTGCTAGTGGTTTGTCTGGAGGGAGGGAGCTGTTTTTT. Translated: CASGLSGGRELFF. Full variable domain (remainder filled in from reference TRBV12-5 and TRBJ2-2): DARVTQTPRHKVTEMGQEVTMRCQPILGHNTVFWYRQTMMQGLELLAYFRNRAPLDDSGMPKDRFSAEMPDATLATLKIQPSEPRDSAVYFCASGLSGGRELFFGEGSRLTVL.

This clone has a handful of counts. The chain joins TRBV10-3 to TRBJ1-3; 7 bases fit TRBD1. The CDR3 length is 15 residues. CDR1 ENHRY and CDR2 SYGVKD come from the germline V gene. V was clipped by 4 bases and J by 0 bases; unmatched bases: 3. The CDR3 region has the DNA TGTGCCATCAGTGGGACAGGTCCCTCTGGAAACACCATATATTTT. Translation gives CAISGTGPSGNTIYF.

The chain recombines TRBV6-6 with TRBJ1-5; D might be TRBD1 (6 bases). V lost 6 bases to trimming and J lost 3 bases, with 15 bases between them. The CDR3 is 15 amino acids. The germline gives CDR1 MNHNY, CDR2 SVGAGI (reference sequence). This chain's CDR3 is CASRSPTGLNQPQHF. The CDR3 coding sequence is TGTGCCAGCAGGTCTCCTACAGGGCTCAATCAGCCCCAGCATTTT.

V is TRBV7-8 and J is TRBJ1-2; a possible D gene is TRBD1 (5 bases). The CDR3 totals 15 residues. Germline CDR1 reads SGHVS; CDR2 reads FQNEAQ. The V gene lost 2 bases and the J gene lost 3 bases, with 13 bases spanning the gap. CDR3 coding DNA: TGTGCCAGCAGCTTACAGGGAGGAGTATACTATGGCTACACCTTC. Its protein product is CASSLQGGVYYGYTF. The full variable domain, rest sourced from reference TRBV7-8 and TRBJ1-2, is GAGVSQSPRYKVAKRGQDVALRCDPISGHVSLFWYQQALGQGPEFLTYFQNEAQLDKSGLPSDRFFAERPEGSVSTLKIQRTQQEDSAVYLCASSLQGGVYYGYTFGSGTRLTVV.

V usage is TRBV4-1 and J usage is TRBJ1-3; D gene uncertain. The CDR3 sequence is 16 residues long. Trimming stripped 5 bases from V and 2 bases from J, with 16 bases between. Germline CDR1 is MGHRA and CDR2 is YSYEKL. CDR3 nucleotide sequence: TGCGCCAGCAGCGCCAACGACAACAACCCTGGAAACACCATATATTTT. This sequence encodes CASSANDNNPGNTIYF.

This clone appeared a few times. This rearrangement joins TRBV27 to TRBJ1-2; D unresolved. This CDR3 is 13 amino acids long. Germline CDR1 and CDR2: MNHEY and SMNVEV (reference sequence). V lost 6 bases, J lost 4 bases, and 12 bases lay in between. The CDR3 region has the DNA TGTGCCAGCAGCTGTGCGGAATGCTATGGCTACACCTTC. This encodes CASSCAECYGYTF.

The J gene is TRBJ2-5, the V gene TRBV4-1; 9 bases line up with TRBD2. J gave up 5 bases and V 2 bases, and 3 bases lay outside the gene matches. The CDR3 loop spans 14 amino acids. The germline V gene has CDR1 MGHRA and CDR2 YSYEKL. The CDR3 nucleotides are TGCGCCAGCAGCCAACTAGCGGGGCTCGAGACCCAGTACTTC. Encoded protein: CASSQLAGLETQYF.

This chain connects TRBV5-1 to TRBJ2-1; the match to TRBD2 covers 13 bases. V was pared by 5 bases and J by 3 bases, with 5 bases of the junction left unmatched. This CDR3 contains 16 residues. Germline V gives CDR1 SGHRS, CDR2 YFSETQ. The CDR3 reads CASSGGLAGNYNEQFF. For the CDR3, the DNA is TGCGCCAGCAGTGGGGGACTAGCGGGGAACTACAATGAGCAGTTCTTC.

This clone was detected only once. The V gene is TRBV10-3, the J gene TRBJ2-7; D perhaps matches TRBD1 (6 bases). Trimming pared 3 bases from V and 7 bases from J, leaving 19 bases between. The CDR3 spans 15 residues. The germline CDR1 and CDR2 sequences are ENHRY and SYGVKD. The CDR3 nucleotides read TGTGCCATCAGTGATTTACAGGGTAATAAGCTGGAGCAGTACTTC. It translates to CAISDLQGNKLEQYF.

The J gene is TRBJ2-3, the V gene TRBV11-3, with D hard to call. Germline lookup yields CDR1 SGHNT and CDR2 YENEEA. There are 13 residues in the CDR3. Trimming took 3 bases from V and 3 from J, leaving 7 bases between them. The DNA of the CDR3 is TGTGCCAGCAGCTTCGACGAGACAGATACGCAGTATTTT. Amino acid sequence: CASSFDETDTQYF.

The chain carries TRBV6-1 and TRBJ2-7, with 9 bases that match TRBD2. The CDR3 is 13 amino acids. V lost 8 bases, J lost 6 bases, and 8 bases stayed unmatched. Germline values: CDR1 MNHNS, CDR2 SASEGT. DNA for the CDR3: TGTGCCAGCCGACTGGGACTAGCTACCGAGCAGTACTTC. It yields the protein CASRLGLATEQYF.

The rearrangement joins TRBV4-1 to TRBJ1-1; 11 nucleotides match TRBD1. The CDR3 spans 15 residues. The ends lost 4 bases at V and 7 bases at J; junction bases unmatched: 8. Germline CDR1 is MGHRA and CDR2 is YSYEKL. For the CDR3, the DNA is TGCGCCAGCAGCCTTTGGACAGGGGGCAGTGGTGAAGCTTTCTTT. Its protein is CASSLWTGGSGEAFF.

The chain is built from TRBV14 and TRBJ1-2; 8 bases map to TRBD1. Trimming cost V 0 bases and J 8 bases; bases outside gene matches: 8. The germline gives CDR1 SGHDN, CDR2 FVKESK. The CDR3 consists of 15 residues. The CDR3 here is CASSQEAGQAPGYTF. In nucleotides, the CDR3 is TGTGCCAGCAGCCAAGAGGCGGGACAGGCTCCCGGCTACACCTTC.

V and J are TRBV10-2 and TRBJ2-5; 15 nucleotides align to TRBD2. The CDR3 runs to 19 residues. Germline V CDR1 and CDR2: WSHSY, SAAADI. V trimming: 7 bases; J trimming: 9 bases; junction bases outside the gene matches: 21. The CDR3 coding sequence is TGCGCCAGCACCGAGCGGACTAGCGGGGGGGCCGCAACCCGTAACCCCCAGTACTTC. This gives the protein CASTERTSGGAATRNPQYF.

This clone has just one count. The chain recombines TRBV21-1 with TRBJ1-5; TRBD1, the table's D call, lacks a check against the DNA. TRBV21-1 is designated a pseudogene. This CDR3 comprises 17 residues. The CDR3 region has the DNA TGTGCCAAGACCCGACATGACGTCAAGGGGATCAATCAGCCCCAGCATTTT. Translating it yields CAKTRHDVKGINQPQHF.

This chain links TRBV6-1 with TRBJ2-7, with 11 bases fitting TRBD1. The CDR3 extends over 15 amino acids. Germline values: CDR1 MNHNS, CDR2 SASEGT. V shed 6 bases and J 1 base; nucleotides not matched to a gene: 5. CDR3 protein: CASRAGTGGSYEQYF. CDR3 coding DNA: TGTGCCAGCAGGGCCGGGACAGGGGGTTCCTACGAGCAGTACTTC.

J is TRBJ1-1 and V is TRBV6-1; the D gene is possibly TRBD1 (6 bases). From germline, CDR1 is MNHNS and CDR2 SASEGT. Deletions cut 4 bases from V and 5 bases from J, with 11 bases between. The CDR3 is 13 amino acids. CDR3 loop: CASSGEGGTEAFF. CDR3 nucleotide sequence: TGTGCCAGCAGTGGAGAGGGGGGGACTGAAGCTTTCTTT.

This clone has a single count. The chain combines TRBV14 with TRBJ1-2, with D possibly matching TRBD1 (6 bases). From germline, CDR1 is SGHDN and CDR2 FVKESK. The CDR3 extends over 13 amino acids. V shed 1 base and J shed 8 bases, with 11 bases lying between them. The CDR3 nucleotides read TGTGCCAGCAGCCAAGTCAGGGGAGGCGGCTACACCTTC. This encodes CASSQVRGGGYTF.

The gene calls are TRBV18 and TRBJ2-1; a weak D match, TRBD1 (5 bases). From germline, CDR1 is KGHSH and CDR2 LQKENI. V was clipped by 0 bases and J by 4 bases, with 16 bases between them. The CDR3 is 17 residues long. The CDR3 loop is CASSPPKRAGSYNEQFF. The CDR3 DNA follows: TGTGCCAGCTCACCACCGAAAAGGGCAGGGTCGTACAATGAGCAGTTCTTC.

The chain recombines TRBV4-3 with TRBJ1-4; TRBD1 aligns across 9 bases. J lost 10 bases, V lost 0 bases, and 6 bases had no gene match. This CDR3 is built from 15 residues. Germline CDR1 LGHNA, CDR2 YSLEER. The CDR3: CASSQEGTGLRKLFF. For the CDR3, the DNA is TGCGCCAGCAGCCAAGAAGGGACAGGGTTGAGAAAACTGTTTTTT.